These 20 T cell receptor beta chains share one sample of origin, sequenced in a study of long-term antiretroviral therapy in people with HIV. The libraries were made with immunoSEQ v3.0 at survey level. Assay: immunoSEQ multiplex PCR; the TCRdb copy retains only in-frame clones and omits some. The sample consists of around 16,000 clones, about 88% of them appearing once. The source was unsorted PBMCs, collected 0.5 years after starting antiretroviral therapy. The receptor set was obtained from a woman between 40 and 50 years old with HIV.

J is TRBJ2-5 and V is TRBV6-1; 9 positions agree with TRBD2. V lost 4 bases and J lost 5; bases outside the gene matches: 8. Germline V gene sequence: CDR1 MNHNS, CDR2 SASEGT. The CDR3 is 15 amino acids. CDR3 DNA sequence: TGTGCCAGCAGTGGGCTACTAGCGGGTGGCGAGACCCAGTACTTC. Translation gives CASSGLLAGGETQYF.

The chain links TRBV6-5 to TRBJ1-1, with D perhaps TRBD1 (6 bases). This CDR3 has 13 amino acids. V gave up 7 bases and J gave up 3 bases, with 12 bases separating them. Germline V gene sequence: CDR1 MNHEY, CDR2 SVGAGI. The CDR3 nucleotides read TGTGCCAGCACTGAGGGGGGGTACACTGAAGCTTTCTTT. It translates to CASTEGGYTEAFF.

The gene calls are TRBV5-8 and TRBJ2-5, with D perhaps being TRBD1 or TRBD2 (6 bases each). The CDR3 spans 19 residues. The germline CDR1 and CDR2 sequences are SGHTS and YDEGEE. The ends were cut back, 5 bases at V and 3 bases at J, with 29 bases in the middle. The CDR3 protein is CASSRFRGPTSRGEETQYF. The DNA of the CDR3 is TGTGCCAGCAGTCGGTTCCGGGGGCCAACTTCCCGGGGAGAAGAGACCCAGTACTTC.

This clone was seen just once. The chain employs TRBV6-6 and TRBJ1-1; 8 positions agree with TRBD1. CDR1 and CDR2 from the germline V gene are MNHNY and SVGAGI (reference sequence). This CDR3 is 15 amino acids long. Trimming took 10 bases from V and 5 from J; bases not matched to a gene: 15. The CDR3 DNA reads TGTGCCACGTCACAGGGGGGAGCCGGGGGGACTGAAGCTTTCTTT. Its translation: CATSQGGAGGTEAFF.

The chain couples TRBV7-8 to TRBJ2-5; a weak D match, TRBD2 (5 bases). Germline CDR1 is SGHVS and CDR2 is FQNEAQ. CDR3 length: 15 amino acids. V was pared by 2 bases and J by 4 bases, with 14 bases between. The CDR3 is CASSLNRERGETQYF. The CDR3 DNA is TGTGCCAGCAGCTTAAATAGGGAGCGCGGAGAGACCCAGTACTTC. Looking up the rest from reference TRBV7-8 and TRBJ2-5 gives the full variable domain: GAGVSQSPRYKVAKRGQDVALRCDPISGHVSLFWYQQALGQGPEFLTYFQNEAQLDKSGLPSDRFFAERPEGSVSTLKIQRTQQEDSAVYLCASSLNRERGETQYFGPGTRLLVL.

J is TRBJ2-7 and V is TRBV28; 8 positions match TRBD2. The CDR3 loop spans 14 amino acids. The junction had 5 bases not matched to a gene; V was cut back by 5 bases and J by 2 bases. Per the germline V gene, CDR1 is MDHEN and CDR2 is SYDVKM. CDR3 sequence: CASSVTSGTYEQYF. The DNA of the CDR3 is TGTGCCAGCAGTGTTACTAGCGGAACCTACGAGCAGTACTTC.

The chain combines TRBV27 with TRBJ2-5, with D possibly TRBD1 on 5 matching bases. Germline values: CDR1 MNHEY, CDR2 SMNVEV (reference sequence). V dropped 5 bases and J dropped 2 bases, with 15 bases sitting between them. The length of the CDR3 is 15 residues. The CDR3: CASSHDRVGQETQYF. DNA of the CDR3: TGTGCCAGCAGTCACGACAGAGTAGGGCAAGAGACCCAGTACTTC.

V usage is TRBV27 and J usage is TRBJ2-6; no clear D gene. CDR1 and CDR2 (germline): MNHEY, SMNVEV (reference sequence). The CDR3 loop spans 14 amino acids. Deletions cut 4 bases from V and 1 base from J, with 5 bases between. Here the CDR3 reads CASSYRSGANVLTF. CDR3 nucleotide sequence: TGTGCCAGCAGTTACCGGTCTGGGGCCAACGTCCTGACTTTC. Complete variable domain (other parts from reference TRBV27 and TRBJ2-6): EAQVTQNPRYLITVTGKKLTVTCSQNMNHEYMSWYRQDPGLGLRQIYYSMNVEVTDKGDVPEGYKVSRKEKRNFPLILESPSPNQTSLYFCASSYRSGANVLTFGAGSRLTVL.

The CDR3 nucleotides are TGTGCCAGCAGTTTACCGACAGGGGAATACAATGAGCAGTTCTTC. Encoded protein: CASSLPTGEYNEQFF. This chain connects TRBV28 to TRBJ2-1; the match to TRBD1 covers 8 bases. V lost 2 bases and J lost 4; bases outside the gene matches: 4. This CDR3 has 15 residues. Germline CDR1 MDHEN, CDR2 SYDVKM.

V usage is TRBV19 and J usage is TRBJ1-5; D remains ambiguous. The CDR3 contains 14 residues. V was cut by 3 bases and J by 0 bases, with 6 bases left in between. Germline values: CDR1 LNHDA, CDR2 SQIVND (reference sequence). CDR3 protein: CASSMTNSNQPQHF. CDR3 DNA: TGTGCCAGTAGTATGACTAATAGCAATCAGCCCCAGCATTTT.

This clone was found a few times. The V and J genes are TRBV7-2 and TRBJ1-2, with 11 bases lining up with TRBD1. The CDR3 runs 15 residues. Germline-derived CDR1 and CDR2 are SGHTA and FQGNSA. V was pared by 7 bases and J by 4 bases, with 8 bases of the junction left unmatched. CDR3 protein: CASTLGQGEGYGYTF. DNA for the CDR3: TGTGCCAGCACGCTGGGACAGGGGGAGGGCTATGGCTACACCTTC.

V gene TRBV28 combines with J gene TRBJ1-2; unclear D gene. Per germline, CDR1 MDHEN and CDR2 SYDVKM. This CDR3 has 13 amino acids. The germline V and J ends were trimmed by 5 bases and 4 bases, with 11 bases remaining between them. This chain's CDR3 is CASSTRTLYGYTF. The CDR3 DNA follows: TGTGCCAGCAGTACTCGGACTCTCTATGGCTACACCTTC.

This sequence joins TRBV19 and TRBJ2-5; 13 nucleotides match TRBD2. The trim removed 4 bases at V and 4 bases at J, leaving 6 bases unmatched. Germline CDR1 LNHDA, CDR2 SQIVND (reference sequence). The CDR3 sequence is 16 residues long. For the CDR3, the DNA is TGTGCCAGTAGTACAGGACTAGCGGGAGATCGAGAGACCCAGTACTTC. Amino acids: CASSTGLAGDRETQYF.

The chain uses TRBV7-2 and TRBJ2-3; perhaps TRBD2 as D (7 bases). The CDR3 length is 17 residues. Germline-derived CDR1 and CDR2 are SGHTA and FQGNSA. V gave up 5 bases and J gave up 1 base, with 19 bases separating them. CDR3 region: CASSAGAPGQRTDTQYF. The CDR3 DNA follows: TGTGCCAGCAGCGCGGGGGCCCCGGGACAACGCACAGATACGCAGTATTTT.

The genes are TRBV4-1 and TRBJ2-7; no reliable D call. CDR1 is MGHRA, CDR2 YSYEKL, per germline. The ends were cut back, 0 bases at V and 4 bases at J, with 16 bases in the middle. The CDR3 is 16 residues long. The CDR3: CASSQDSTARQYEQYF. The CDR3, as DNA: TGCGCCAGCAGCCAAGATAGTACCGCGCGCCAGTACGAGCAGTACTTC.

This chain connects TRBV10-3 to TRBJ2-7, with D perhaps given as TRBD1 or TRBD2 (5 bases each). Trimming stripped 3 bases from V and 6 bases from J, with 18 bases between. This CDR3 contains 15 residues. Germline CDR1 ENHRY, CDR2 SYGVKD. The CDR3 region is CAISDYVFARGEQYF. CDR3 DNA: TGTGCCATCAGTGATTATGTTTTCGCGAGGGGCGAGCAGTACTTC.

V is TRBV9 and J is TRBJ2-1, with 11 bases aligning to TRBD2. The CDR3 runs to 16 residues. J was trimmed by 8 bases and V by 3 bases; bases with no gene match: 10. CDR1 is SGDLS, CDR2 YYNGEE, per germline. CDR3: CASSAPTSGSIYEQFF. The CDR3 DNA follows: TGTGCCAGCAGCGCCCCCACTAGCGGGAGTATCTATGAGCAGTTCTTC.

The chain joins TRBV4-2 to TRBJ2-4; D possibly uses TRBD1 or TRBD2 (5 bases each). The CDR3 spans 18 residues. V was pared by 1 base and J by 4 bases, with 20 bases between. CDR1 is LGHNA and CDR2 is YNFKEQ in the germline V gene. CDR3 sequence reads: CASSQGAGSSLEKNIQYF. The CDR3 bases are TGTGCCAGCAGCCAAGGGGCAGGGAGTTCTTTAGAAAAAAACATTCAGTACTTC.

J is TRBJ2-7 and V is TRBV14; D not certain. CDR1 and CDR2 from the germline V gene are SGHDN and FVKESK. This CDR3 has 14 residues. The V gene lost 8 bases and the J gene lost 0 bases, with 14 bases spanning the gap. The CDR3 is CASAPGYTSYEQYF. The DNA of the CDR3 is TGTGCCAGCGCCCCCGGGTATACCTCCTACGAGCAGTACTTC.

This chain uses TRBV11-2 with TRBJ2-3; D perhaps matches TRBD1 (5 bases). The CDR3 extends over 15 amino acids. Germline CDR1 SGHAT, CDR2 FQNNGV. Trimming left V 5 bases short and J 1 base short, with 13 bases between. CDR3: CASSRQGFGTDTQYF. DNA for the CDR3: TGTGCCAGCAGCCGTCAGGGTTTCGGCACAGATACGCAGTATTTT. Using reference TRBV11-2 and TRBJ2-3 for the parts outside the CDR3, the full variable domain is EAGVAQSPRYKIIEKRQSVAFWCNPISGHATLYWYQQILGQGPKLLIQFQNNGVVDDSQLPKDRFSAERLKGVDSTLKIQPAKLEDSAVYLCASSRQGFGTDTQYFGPGTRLTVL.